The 5 T cell receptor beta chains in this list originate from one sample, sequenced in a study of blood T cell repertoires in COVID-19. Produced via immunoSEQ multiplex PCR; TCRdb's table is partial and in-frame only. The table lists over 150,000 clones, about 80% of them singletons, with approximately 7.2% in the top ten. Sequencing was carried out using peripheral blood. Receptor source: a human donor with acute or convalescent COVID-19. The donor label of this sample is uncertain.

The table lists this clone with a count of one. The chain carries TRBV9 and TRBJ2-3, with 11 positions matching TRBD2. This CDR3 comprises 18 residues. The germline V gene encodes CDR1 SGDLS and CDR2 YYNGEE. J lost 5 bases, V lost 1 base, and 12 bases had no gene match. The DNA of the CDR3 is TGTGCCAGCAGCGTAAATACGGGACTAGCGGCCTCGCGAGATACGCAGTATTTT. Translated, it gives CASSVNTGLAASRDTQYF.

This rearrangement joins TRBV5-4 to TRBJ1-1; D is perhaps TRBD1 (6 bases). CDR3 length equals 14 residues. Germline V lookup: CDR1 SGHNT, CDR2 YYREEE (reference sequence). The ends were cut back, 0 bases at V and 5 bases at J, with 11 bases in the middle. CDR3 amino acids: CASSLGMGATEAFF. The CDR3 nucleotides read TGTGCCAGCAGCTTGGGAATGGGGGCTACTGAAGCTTTCTTT.

This chain uses TRBV6-5 with TRBJ1-1; D possibly corresponds to TRBD1 (6 bases). The germline V gene encodes CDR1 MNHEY and CDR2 SVGAGI. V was clipped by 2 bases and J by 10 bases, with 8 bases between them. CDR3 length: 11 amino acids. In DNA, the CDR3 is TGTGCCAGCAGTTACCAGGGGAGAGCTTTCTTT. Its protein product is CASSYQGRAFF.

The chain employs TRBV19 and TRBJ2-1; 7 bases are a match to TRBD1. The CDR3 extends over 14 amino acids. The J segment lost 4 bases and the V segment lost 8 bases, leaving 8 bases of the junction unmatched. CDR1 is LNHDA, CDR2 SQIVND, per germline (reference sequence). CDR3 DNA: TGTGCCAGTGGCAGACAGGGTCGGTACAATGAGCAGTTCTTC. This gives the protein CASGRQGRYNEQFF.

This chain links TRBV7-9 with TRBJ2-5, with TRBD1 identical over 7 bases. CDR3 size: 14 residues. The V segment lost 1 base and the J segment 5 bases; nucleotides outside the gene matches: 4. Germline CDR1 and CDR2: SEHNR and FQNEAQ (reference sequence). CDR3 coding DNA: TGTGCCAGCAGCTTAGAAGGGGGCAGTGAGACCCAGTACTTC. Encoded protein: CASSLEGGSETQYF.